These T cell receptor beta chains were read from a single sample in a study of blood T cell repertoires in COVID-19. Only in-frame clones appear in the TCRdb table, and some are missing; sequencing was by immunoSEQ multiplex PCR. The sample holds 25,000 to 30,000 clones, approximately 83% seen once. Specimen: peripheral blood. The receptors were gathered from a woman of 80 years or more with COVID-19, enrolled during active disease. CDR3s leave out the opening cysteine and the closing phenylalanine or tryptophan. The order of the fields is CDR3 length, V gene, J gene, CDR3 protein.

13	TRBV7-7	TRBJ2-2	ASSLGGGPAGELF
13	TRBV2	TRBJ2-2	ASRERQGSTGELF
14	TRBV5-1	TRBJ1-2	ASSLGPETLNYGYT
15	TRBV9	TRBJ2-5	ASSPTGGLAAQETQY
12	TRBV7-9	TRBJ1-6	ASSPDRVGSPLH
12	TRBV5-4	TRBJ2-5	ASSLDKYQETQY
11	TRBV6-2/TRBV6-3	TRBJ1-2	ASSYGANYGYT
11	TRBV19	TRBJ1-2	ASSIEADYGYT
13	TRBV2	TRBJ2-1	ASSDHTSYYNEQF
13	TRBV6-6	TRBJ2-2	ASSYSSRGAGELF
11	TRBV6-5	TRBJ1-3	ASSQGTGNTIY
12	TRBV7-9	TRBJ1-4	ASSYDRGLEKLF
12	TRBV5-1	TRBJ1-1	ASSLEGQNTEAF
14	TRBV2	TRBJ2-7	ASSVFRDRRVYEQY
11	TRBV12-5	TRBJ1-1	ASGFVLGGEAF
12	TRBV2	TRBJ1-2	ASTRTGGNYGYT